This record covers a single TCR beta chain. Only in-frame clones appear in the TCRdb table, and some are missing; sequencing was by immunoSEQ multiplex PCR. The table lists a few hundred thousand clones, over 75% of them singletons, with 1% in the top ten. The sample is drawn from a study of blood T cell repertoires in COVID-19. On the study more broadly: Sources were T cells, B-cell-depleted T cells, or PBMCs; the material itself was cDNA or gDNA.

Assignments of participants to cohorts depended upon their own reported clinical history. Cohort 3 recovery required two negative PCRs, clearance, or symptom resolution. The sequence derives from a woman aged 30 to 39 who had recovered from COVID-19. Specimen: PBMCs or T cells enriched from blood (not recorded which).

As DNA, the CDR3 is TGTGCCAGCAGCTCGTGGACTAGCGGGGACTTAAACATTCAGTACTTC. Its protein is CASSSWTSGDLNIQYF. The chain is built from TRBV7-9 and TRBJ2-4, with 12 bases aligning to TRBD2. The CDR3 runs 16 residues. Germline V CDR1 and CDR2: SEHNR, FQNEAQ (reference sequence). The V gene end was trimmed by 4 bases and the J gene end by 6 bases; junction bases not matched to a gene: 7.